This T cell receptor beta chain is from a study of blood T cell repertoires in COVID-19. Study-wide context: Sample material is recorded as cDNA or gDNA derived from T cells, B-cell-depleted T cells, or PBMCs.

The germline V gene has CDR1 SSHAT and CDR2 FNYEAQ (reference sequence). The CDR3 is made up of 17 amino acids. A note on this clone: One end of the junction varies from germline; a read error may be responsible.

Generated by immunoSEQ multiplex PCR, the TCRdb table keeps only in-frame clones and is missing some. The sample lists 250,000 to 300,000 clones; approximately 87% were seen once. The sequence derives from a man aged 55 to 70 who had recovered from COVID-19. Sequencing was done on a sample of peripheral blood. This chain links TRBV7-7 with TRBJ2-3; possibly TRBD2 for D (6 bases). CDR3 region: CASSLGFSSSGTDTQYF. The CDR3 DNA reads as TGTGCTAGCAGCTTAGGTTTTTCGTCTAGCGGCACAGATACGCAGTATTTT.